The text below deals with one TCR beta chain. This clone's antigen is unknown. Within one base of it there is no much larger clone, and no base qualities were kept. V is reduced by 4 bases and J by 0 bases, leaving a spacing of 6 bases between them. Based on the germline V gene, the CDR1 and CDR2 sequences are WSHSY and SAAADI. The cysteine opens and the phenylalanine closes a CDR3 of 13 amino acids. Only the CDR3 DNA is retained, 39 bases long and in frame from the first base. This sample is drawn from a study of radiotherapy plus CTLA-4 blockade in lung cancer (dated by TCRdb to 2016 to 2019). Regarding the study in general: Objective responses occurred in roughly 19% of enrolled patients, and roughly 30% achieved disease control.

The study evaluated CTLA-4 blockade (ipilimumab) given together with focal radiation therapy in patients who had chemo-refractory metastatic non-small-cell lung cancer. General conclusions and limits of the study: After treatment with radiotherapy and ipilimumab, TCR clones that originated in tumors expanded in peripheral blood. The strongest predictors of response were reported to be early dynamic shifts in blood T cell clones along with a rise in serum interferon-beta following radiation.

Library preparation used the immunoSEQ multiplex PCR assay. TCRdb retrieved this table from immuneACCESS and kept in-frame rearrangements only. Not all clones are present; in checked studies, unresolved V genes account for under half, and no reason is known for the remainder. The sample table holds 40,000 or so clones, of which about 80% were seen once. The ten largest clones take up 8.9% of the sample. The sample here was peripheral blood, taken from a patient treated with radiotherapy plus ipilimumab. The clonotype comes from a human donor with non-small cell lung cancer who had stable disease on radiotherapy plus ipilimumab. The V and J genes are TRBV10-2 and TRBJ1-2, with the identity of the D gene unclear. The bases read TGCGCCAGCAGTGGTCAGACTAACTATGGCTACACCTTC. Translated, it gives CASSGQTNYGYTF.